This T cell receptor (beta chain) was captured in a study of response to subunit inactivated influenza vaccine. Turning to this clonotype: Its matching antigen is unknown.

Study outcomes and limitations: The authors suggested that every seasonal influenza vaccination recruits few new T cells.

Each CDR3 protein gets one entry after TCRdb re-called the RT-PCR reads with MiXCR. The sample lists roughly 780,000 distinct CDR3 sequences; approximately 17% were seen once. V lost 2 bases, J lost 2 bases, and 7 bases stayed unmatched. The CDR3 is made up of 16 amino acids. The germline CDR1 and CDR2 sequences are DFQATT and SNEGSKA (reference sequence). The receptor's source is a man aged 45-65 years who received an inactivated influenza vaccine. The rearrangement uses TRBV20-1 and TRBJ2-7; 12 bases line up with TRBD2. The sample here was PBMCs from blood, taken approximately 5 days after vaccination. The CDR3 reads CSARRGLAGGPYEQYF. The CDR3 bases are TGCAGTGCTAGACGCGGGCTAGCGGGAGGGCCCTACGAGCAGTACTTC.